The 25 T cell receptor beta chains given below trace back to one sample, sequenced in a study of molecular identifiers for immune sequencing clone quantification. TCRdb independently ran MiXCR on the PCR reads; one entry per CDR3 protein. The sample records about 630,000 distinct CDR3 sequences, about 25% being singletons. Source material: naive CD8+ T cells from blood, with Jurkat cell RNA spiked in. Subset: FACS-sorted CD8+CD4-CCR7+CD45RA+ naive T cells. These receptor sequences come from a human donor in good health. Some libraries in this study had Jurkat cell RNA spiked in.

V gene TRBV4-1 combines with J gene TRBJ2-5; 7 nucleotides align to TRBD1. V was clipped by 4 bases and J by 0 bases; unmatched bases: 8. The CDR3 covers 16 residues. Germline V gene lookup returns CDR1 MGHRA and CDR2 YSYEKL. The CDR3 DNA sequence: TGCGCCAGCAGCCCCGAGACAGGGTTATACCAAGAGACCCAGTACTTC. Its protein is CASSPETGLYQETQYF.

This clonotype was seen ten or more times. The rearrangement uses TRBV28 and TRBJ2-3, with no clear D. CDR1 and CDR2 (germline): MDHEN, SYDVKM. The CDR3 is 14 amino acids. Between the trimmed V and J ends, which lost 6 bases and 7 bases, there was a span of 17 bases. This CDR3 reads CASRLRGAVNTQYF. The CDR3 DNA reads as TGTGCCAGCAGGCTCCGCGGCGCCGTGAATACGCAGTATTTT.

The J gene is TRBJ1-1, the V gene TRBV5-5, with unresolved D. The CDR3 length is 18 residues. The V gene lost 0 bases and the J gene lost 3 bases, with 21 bases spanning the gap. Looked up from germline, CDR1 is SGHKS and CDR2 is YYEKEE (reference sequence). The CDR3 DNA reads as TGTGCCAGCAGCTTGGCTCCACAGAACCCAGGTTATGACACTGAAGCTTTCTTT. Encoded protein: CASSLAPQNPGYDTEAFF.

CDR3 in DNA: TGTGCCAGCAGTGAATCAGGGGCGCGGTCCGGAAACACCATATATTTT. Protein sequence: CASSESGARSGNTIYF. V usage is TRBV2 and J usage is TRBJ1-3, with D tentatively TRBD1 (6 bases). V lost 2 bases and J 4 bases, leaving 15 bases between the germline ends. The CDR3 contains 16 residues. Germline values: CDR1 SNHLY, CDR2 FYNNEI.

This clonotype was detected only a few times. This chain links TRBV29-1 with TRBJ2-1, with 7 bases identical to TRBD2. Looked up from germline, CDR1 is SQVTM and CDR2 is ANQGSEA. The CDR3 contains 14 residues. With 2 bases clipped from V and 7 bases from J, the junction kept 8 bases outside the gene matches. Here the CDR3 DNA reads TGCAGCGTTGAACCTAGCGGACTTATGAATGAGCAGTTCTTC. Translated: CSVEPSGLMNEQFF.

About this clonotype: At one end the junction does not follow the germline gene, possibly because of a read error. V and J are TRBV2 and TRBJ1-5; D unresolved. The CDR3 is 16 residues long. From germline, CDR1 is SNHLY and CDR2 FYNNEI. CDR3 sequence: CASSEFGGLNNPPPHF. The DNA for the CDR3 is TGTGCCAGCAGTGAATTCGGCGGATTAAACAATCCGCCCCCGCATTTT.

This clonotype has ten or more counts. The chain couples TRBV20-1 to TRBJ2-7, with no clear D. The CDR3 sequence is 14 residues long. Per germline, CDR1 DFQATT and CDR2 SNEGSKA (reference sequence). Trimming pared 1 base from V and 0 bases from J, leaving 10 bases between. Here the CDR3 DNA reads TGCAGTGCTAGAGTAAGGAGTCGCTCCTACGAGCAGTACTTC. This translates into CSARVRSRSYEQYF.

The sample holds many counts of this clonotype. The J gene is TRBJ1-5, the V gene TRBV7-9; D perhaps matches TRBD1 (6 bases). Germline values: CDR1 SEHNR, CDR2 FQNEAQ (reference sequence). The length of the CDR3 is 14 residues. The germline V and J ends were trimmed by 5 bases and 5 bases, with 13 bases remaining between them. In DNA form, the CDR3 reads TGTGCCAGCAGCCCGGACAGCAGGGATCAGCCCCAGCATTTT. Translation: CASSPDSRDQPQHF.

This clonotype was recorded a few times. This sequence joins TRBV15 and TRBJ1-4, with TRBD1 as a possible D gene (6 bases). V lost 1 base to trimming and J lost 2 bases, with 14 bases between them. Germline V gives CDR1 LNHNV, CDR2 YYDKDF (reference sequence). The CDR3 spans 17 residues. The DNA of the CDR3 is TGTGCCACCAGCAGAGCGGAGGGGGGTTGGACTAATGAAAAACTGTTTTTT. Protein product: CATSRAEGGWTNEKLFF.

The V and J genes are TRBV12-5 and TRBJ2-7; D remains unclear. Germline lookup yields CDR1 LGHNT and CDR2 FRNRAP. CDR3 length equals 12 residues. Deletions cut 1 base from V and 6 bases from J, with 7 bases between. The CDR3 loop is CASGLALGEQYF. Written as DNA, the CDR3 is TGTGCTAGTGGTTTGGCCCTGGGCGAGCAGTACTTC.

This clonotype was picked up many times. The chain joins TRBV4-3 to TRBJ1-1, with 8 bases matching TRBD1. V was clipped by 2 bases and J by 6 bases; unmatched bases: 8. The germline V gene encodes CDR1 LGHNA and CDR2 YSLEER. The CDR3 runs 15 residues. The CDR3 sequence is CASSQWTGSSSEAFF. In DNA, the CDR3 is TGCGCCAGCAGCCAATGGACAGGGTCATCATCTGAAGCTTTCTTT.

This clonotype has at least ten counts. This chain joins TRBV7-6 and TRBJ2-5; D perhaps matches TRBD1 (6 bases). Germline V gene data show CDR1 as SGHVS and CDR2 as FNYEAQ. This CDR3 is 15 amino acids long. V lost 4 bases, J lost 10 bases, and 22 bases lay in between. The CDR3 protein is CASSSFPTGGGFQYF. CDR3 DNA sequence: TGTGCCAGCAGCTCATTCCCGACAGGCGGTGGATTCCAGTACTTC. Variable domain in full (rest from reference TRBV7-6 and TRBJ2-5): GAGVSQSPRYKVTKRGQDVALRCDPISGHVSLYWYRQALGQGPEFLTYFNYEAQQDKSGLPNDRFSAERPEGSISTLTIQRTEQRDSAMYRCASSSFPTGGGFQYFGPGTRLLVL.

A word on this clonotype: The missing conserved phenylalanine or tryptophan at the end of this CDR3 makes a read error likely. The genes are TRBV3-1 and TRBJ2-7; the match to TRBD1 covers 9 bases. Losses at the gene ends were 0 bases for V and 3 bases for J; bases not matched to a gene: 15. From germline, CDR1 is LGHDT and CDR2 YNNKEL (reference sequence). CDR3 length: 19 amino acids. CDR3 loop: CASSQDVDRGASGLYEQYS. CDR3 nucleotide sequence: TGTGCCAGCAGCCAAGATGTCGACAGGGGGGCTAGCGGACTCTACGAGCAGTACTCC.

This clonotype came up many times. The chain couples TRBV4-1 to TRBJ2-5; D possibly corresponds to TRBD1 (6 bases). The CDR3 has 14 amino acids. Germline CDR1 and CDR2: MGHRA and YSYEKL. Trimming pared 1 base from V and 5 bases from J, leaving 11 bases between. The CDR3 coding sequence is TGCGCCAGCAGCCAAGGCAGGGGTGCTGAGACCCAGTACTTC. This sequence encodes CASSQGRGAETQYF.

This clonotype has only one observation. A much larger clone lies a single base off, so this may be a read error. The chain employs TRBV7-2 and TRBJ2-5; TRBD1 is a possible D gene (6 bases). The germline V gene has CDR1 SGHTA and CDR2 FQGNSA. The CDR3 consists of 15 residues. The chain's CDR3 is CASSEQGFTQEPQYF. The DNA of the CDR3 is TGTGCCAGCAGTGAACAGGGCTTTACCCAAGAGCCCCAGTACTTC.

A few counts support this clonotype. The genes are TRBV5-1 and TRBJ2-3, with TRBD1 identical over 9 bases. V was pared by 3 bases and J by 3 bases, with 2 bases of the junction left unmatched. The germline V gene encodes CDR1 SGHRS and CDR2 YFSETQ. CDR3 length equals 14 residues. In DNA, the CDR3 is TGCGCCAGCAGCTGGACAGGGGTTACAGATACGCAGTATTTT. It yields the protein CASSWTGVTDTQYF.

Regarding this clonotype: A clone one base away is much larger, so this may be a read error. The gene calls are TRBV29-1 and TRBJ1-2; possible D gene TRBD1, 6 bases. This CDR3 region has 14 residues. CDR1 is SQVTM and CDR2 is ANQGSEA in the germline V gene. Here the CDR3 DNA reads TGCAGGGTTGAACCCAGGGGTGACGTGTATGGCTACACCTTC. This codes for CRVEPRGDVYGYTF.

This clonotype was detected once. This may stem from a read error, because a much larger clone lies one nucleotide away. The genes are TRBV7-2 and TRBJ2-1; TRBD2 matches 11 bases. The CDR3 length is 16 residues. Germline CDR1 and CDR2: SGHTA and FQGNSA. V lost 7 bases to trimming and J lost 9 bases; unmatched junction nucleotides: 14. Here the CDR3 DNA reads TGTGCCAGCAACCGTGAGCTAGCGGGGGGCCGGGGTGAGCAGTTCTTC. Protein product: CASNRELAGGRGEQFF.

Regarding this clonotype: At one end the junction does not follow the germline gene, possibly because of a read error. V gene TRBV15 combines with J gene TRBJ2-3, with a tentative D call TRBD2 (6 bases). The germline V gene encodes CDR1 LNHNV and CDR2 YYDKDF (reference sequence). The CDR3 spans 13 residues. In DNA, the CDR3 is TGTGCCACCGGTAGGGAGGAGATTGATACGCAGTGTTTT. This gives the protein CATGREEIDTQCF.

Many counts were recorded for this clonotype. The chain couples TRBV13 to TRBJ2-7; D is uncertain. Per germline, CDR1 PRHDT and CDR2 FYEKMQ (reference sequence). Trimming took off 0 bases at V and 0 bases at J, with 6 bases between the two ends. The length of the CDR3 is 14 residues. CDR3: CASSLGPSSYEQYF. CDR3 DNA: TGTGCCAGCAGCTTAGGGCCAAGCTCCTACGAGCAGTACTTC.

This clonotype was detected ten times or more. The chain employs TRBV7-6 and TRBJ1-1; D possibly corresponds to TRBD1 (5 bases). With 0 bases removed from V and 5 bases from J, the gap between germline ends came to 7 bases. The CDR3 consists of 13 residues. The V gene's germline CDR1 is SGHVS and CDR2 FNYEAQ. CDR3 region: CASSLAGLTEAFF. The CDR3 DNA sequence: TGTGCCAGCAGCTTAGCGGGGCTGACTGAAGCTTTCTTT. The complete variable domain, with remaining parts taken from reference TRBV7-6 and TRBJ1-1, reads GAGVSQSPRYKVTKRGQDVALRCDPISGHVSLYWYRQALGQGPEFLTYFNYEAQQDKSGLPNDRFSAERPEGSISTLTIQRTEQRDSAMYRCASSLAGLTEAFFGQGTRLTVV.

This chain joins TRBV12-3 or TRBV12-4 and TRBJ2-4; D not resolved. This CDR3 contains 16 residues. Between the trimmed V and J ends, which lost 7 bases and 1 base, there was a span of 17 bases. CDR3 amino acids: CASTTSAGLAKNIQYF. CDR3 sequence (DNA): TGTGCCAGCACTACCTCCGCCGGATTGGCCAAAAACATTCAGTACTTC.

In its sample, this clonotype was seen many times. The chain has TRBV11-2 and TRBJ2-2; perhaps TRBD2 as D (6 bases). Trimming cost V 6 bases and J 6 bases, with 20 bases left between them. CDR3 length: 16 residues. Germline assignment: CDR1 SGHAT and CDR2 FQNNGV. The CDR3 spells CASRSGLSGLAGELFF. CDR3 bases: TGTGCCAGCAGATCGGGACTCTCGGGGTTGGCCGGGGAGCTGTTTTTT. Filled out from reference TRBV11-2 and TRBJ2-2, the complete variable domain reads EAGVAQSPRYKIIEKRQSVAFWCNPISGHATLYWYQQILGQGPKLLIQFQNNGVVDDSQLPKDRFSAERLKGVDSTLKIQPAKLEDSAVYLCASRSGLSGLAGELFFGEGSRLTVL.

This clonotype has only a few counts. The V gene is TRBV5-4, the J gene TRBJ2-1; no definite D call. V lost 0 bases, J lost 2 bases, and 9 bases lay in between. Per the germline V gene, CDR1 is SGHNT and CDR2 is YYREEE (reference sequence). The CDR3 has 15 amino acids. DNA of the CDR3: TGTGCCAGCAGCTTGGTGCAGGTAACCTACAATGAGCAGTTCTTC. Its translation is CASSLVQVTYNEQFF.

Concerning this clonotype: Being one base from a much bigger clone, this may be a read error. The rearrangement joins TRBV6-5 to TRBJ2-7; 7 nucleotides line up with TRBD1. The CDR3 has 14 residues. CDR1 is MNHEY and CDR2 is SVGAGI in the germline V gene. As DNA, the CDR3 is TGTGCCAGCAGCTACGGGACAGCCTCCTACGGGCAGTACTTC. It yields the protein CASSYGTASYGQYF.